The 7 T cell receptor beta chains below come from one sample, sequenced in a study of blood T cell repertoires in COVID-19. Clones were sequenced by immunoSEQ multiplex PCR, and TCRdb holds only the in-frame ones, with some missing. The table includes about 200,000 clones, 80% to 90% detected once. What was sequenced was PBMCs or T cells enriched from blood (not recorded which). Source of these receptors: a woman aged 40 to 49 with acute COVID-19.

The chain carries TRBV5-1 and TRBJ1-1, with D unresolved. Trimming left V 2 bases short and J 1 base short, with 12 bases between. This CDR3 contains 15 residues. Germline V gene sequence: CDR1 SGHRS, CDR2 YFSETQ. Here the CDR3 reads CASSFRGSTNTEAFF. The CDR3 DNA is TGCGCCAGCAGCTTTCGGGGTTCCACGAACACTGAAGCTTTCTTT. Using reference TRBV5-1 and TRBJ1-1 for the parts outside the CDR3, the full variable domain is KAGVTQTPRYLIKTRGQQVTLSCSPISGHRSVSWYQQTPGQGLQFLFEYFSETQRNKGNFPGRFSGRQFSNSRSEMNVSTLELGDSALYLCASSFRGSTNTEAFFGQGTRLTVV.

This chain connects TRBV27 to TRBJ2-5; 7 bases are a match to TRBD2. CDR3 length equals 16 residues. The V gene's germline CDR1 is MNHEY and CDR2 SMNVEV (reference sequence). After removal of 2 bases from V and 5 bases from J, the junction contained 11 bases not matched to a gene. This CDR3 is CASSLRAGVIMETQYF. The CDR3 coding sequence is TGTGCCAGCAGTTTACGGGCGGGAGTAATCATGGAGACCCAGTACTTC.

The chain employs TRBV7-9 and TRBJ2-2; a possible D gene is TRBD2 (6 bases). This CDR3 has 17 amino acids. The germline V gene has CDR1 SEHNR and CDR2 FQNEAQ (reference sequence). Trimming stripped 2 bases from V and 0 bases from J, with 13 bases between. CDR3 bases: TGTGCCAGCAGCTTAAGGAGGGGTAACCCGAACACCGGGGAGCTGTTTTTT. Amino acids: CASSLRRGNPNTGELFF.

The chain uses TRBV2 and TRBJ2-7; D not resolved. V lost 4 bases to trimming and J lost 2 bases, with 6 bases between them. The germline V gene encodes CDR1 SNHLY and CDR2 FYNNEI. The CDR3 consists of 12 residues. Here the CDR3 reads CASSGPAYEQYF. CDR3 DNA sequence: TGTGCCAGCAGTGGGCCAGCCTACGAGCAGTACTTC.

The chain carries TRBV13 and TRBJ2-7, with 8 nucleotides matching TRBD2. The germline V gene encodes CDR1 PRHDT and CDR2 FYEKMQ (reference sequence). V trimming: 5 bases; J trimming: 2 bases; junction bases outside the gene matches: 5. This CDR3 has 14 amino acids. CDR3 bases: TGTGCCAGCAGCCCTCCGGGAGGGCCCTACGAGCAGTACTTC. Protein sequence: CASSPPGGPYEQYF. Full variable domain (remainder filled in from reference TRBV13 and TRBJ2-7): AAGVIQSPRHLIKEKRETATLKCYPIPRHDTVYWYQQGPGQDPQFLISFYEKMQSDKGSIPDRFSAQQFSDYHSELNMSSLELGDSALYFCASSPPGGPYEQYFGPGTRLTVT.

This clone was recorded only once. The chain uses TRBV6-5 and TRBJ2-7, with 10 bases aligning to TRBD1. The germline V gene encodes CDR1 MNHEY and CDR2 SVGAGI. J was trimmed by 5 bases and V by 4 bases; bases with no gene match: 5. CDR3 size: 14 residues. The CDR3 loop reads CASSLDRGLDEQYF. In nucleotides, the CDR3 is TGTGCCAGCAGTTTAGACAGGGGGCTGGACGAGCAGTACTTC.

This clone was seen a single time. The V gene is TRBV5-1, the J gene TRBJ2-2; TRBD2 matches at 8 bases. The germline V gene has CDR1 SGHRS and CDR2 YFSETQ. The V and J ends lost 3 bases and 4 bases, in that order; junction bases with no gene match: 8. This CDR3 region has 16 residues. The CDR3 spells CASSSRTSLGTGELFF. CDR3 DNA: TGCGCCAGCAGCTCCCGGACTAGCCTTGGCACCGGGGAGCTGTTTTTT.